This T cell receptor beta chain emerged from a study of OX40 agonist ivuxolimab in advanced cancers. Sequencing was performed with immunoSEQ multiplex PCR; in TCRdb, only in-frame clones are kept and a portion is missing. The data show fewer than 85,000 clones, under 95% seen once. This clone occurred a few times. V lost 4 bases, J lost 5 bases, and 16 bases lay in between. CDR3 length equals 14 residues. CDR1 SGHRS and CDR2 YFSETQ come from the germline V gene. This clonotype was obtained from an adult with an advanced solid tumor such as melanoma, head and neck, liver or kidney cancer. The sample in question was CD4+ or CD8+ T cells sorted from blood, obtained in a trial of the OX40 agonist ivuxolimab. The rearrangement links TRBV5-1 to TRBJ2-7, with D perhaps TRBD1 (6 bases). The CDR3 DNA reads as TGCGCCAGCAGCAAGACAGGCATTGGGCACGAGCAGTACTTC. It specifies CASSKTGIGHEQYF.